The 19 T cell receptor beta chains reported below all come from one sample, sequenced in a study of OX40 agonist ivuxolimab in advanced cancers. Generated by immunoSEQ multiplex PCR, the TCRdb table keeps only in-frame clones and is missing some. The sample includes 55,000 to 70,000 clones, roughly 85% of them seen just once. The material was CD4+ or CD8+ T cells sorted from blood, obtained in a trial of the OX40 agonist ivuxolimab. The receptors here all came from an adult with an advanced solid tumor such as melanoma, head and neck, liver or kidney cancer.

V and J are TRBV7-9 and TRBJ1-4, with D unresolved. Germline V gene lookup returns CDR1 SEHNR and CDR2 FQNEAQ (reference sequence). CDR3 length: 14 residues. Trimming took 5 bases from V and 6 from J, leaving 13 bases between them. DNA of the CDR3: TGTGCCAGCAGCAAAACAAGGAGAGATGAAAAACTGTTTTTT. Translation gives CASSKTRRDEKLFF.

The V gene is TRBV14, the J gene TRBJ1-1; maybe TRBD1 (6 bases). CDR1 and CDR2 (germline): SGHDN, FVKESK. This CDR3 has 13 residues. Trimming cost V 3 bases and J 2 bases, with 7 bases left between them. CDR3 region: CASSQDSNTEAFF. In nucleotides, the CDR3 is TGTGCCAGCAGCCAGGACAGTAACACTGAAGCTTTCTTT. Drawing the rest from reference TRBV14 and TRBJ1-1, the complete variable domain is EAGVTQFPSHSVIEKGQTVTLRCDPISGHDNLYWYRRVMGKEIKFLLHFVKESKQDESGMPNNRFLAERTGGTYSTLKVQPAELEDSGVYFCASSQDSNTEAFFGQGTRLTVV.

The chain carries TRBV20-1 and TRBJ2-5; D uncertain. V was clipped by 0 bases and J by 12 bases, with 11 bases between them. Germline CDR1 DFQATT, CDR2 SNEGSKA (reference sequence). The CDR3 extends over 11 amino acids. CDR3 bases: TGCAGTGCTAGAGATGAGTATTTAGAGTACTTC. It encodes CSARDEYLEYF.

The chain combines TRBV12-5 with TRBJ2-7, with D perhaps matching TRBD1 or TRBD2 (6 bases each). Germline values: CDR1 LGHNT, CDR2 FRNRAP. CDR3 length: 13 amino acids. V lost 1 base to trimming and J lost 5 bases, with 9 bases between them. CDR3 loop: CASGLEGGDEQYF. CDR3 coding DNA: TGTGCTAGTGGTTTGGAGGGGGGAGACGAGCAGTACTTC.

J is TRBJ2-7 and V is TRBV30; the D gene is possibly TRBD2 (7 bases). The CDR3 has 14 residues. Germline CDR1 GTSNPN, CDR2 SVGIG (reference sequence). V shed 6 bases and J shed 2 bases, with 17 bases lying between them. The CDR3 is CACTKGGRTYEQYF. In nucleotides, the CDR3 is TGTGCCTGCACCAAGGGGGGGAGAACCTACGAGCAGTACTTC.

This chain uses TRBV11-3 with TRBJ2-7; TRBD1 matches at 9 bases. With 5 bases clipped from V and 10 bases from J, the junction kept 6 bases outside the gene matches. The CDR3 loop spans 12 amino acids. From germline, CDR1 is SGHNT and CDR2 YENEEA. CDR3 protein: CASSRDRERQYF. CDR3 nucleotides: TGTGCCAGCAGCCGGGACAGGGAGAGACAGTACTTC.

As to this clone: Other DNA sequences in this sample translate to the same CDR3. The J gene is TRBJ2-7, the V gene TRBV6-5; D is perhaps TRBD1 (6 bases). The germline gives CDR1 MNHEY, CDR2 SVGAGI. The CDR3 covers 13 residues. V was shortened by 6 bases and J by 3 bases, with 12 bases between the two germline ends. The CDR3 coding sequence is TGTGCCAGCAGATACGGGACAAGCTACGAGCAGTACTTC. It translates to CASRYGTSYEQYF.

CDR3 protein: CASSYSAVQPQHF. The CDR3, as DNA: TGTGCCAGCAGTTACTCTGCCGTACAGCCCCAGCATTTT. The rearrangement links TRBV6-6 to TRBJ1-5; no reliable D call. Germline CDR1 MNHNY, CDR2 SVGAGI (reference sequence). This CDR3 has 13 residues. Trimming cost V 0 bases and J 7 bases, with 7 bases left between them.

The CDR3 loop reads CSVEGRSAGTAKLPSYEQYF. The CDR3 DNA reads TGCAGCGTTGAAGGAAGAAGCGCCGGGACGGCCAAACTCCCTTCCTACGAGCAGTACTTC. The chain carries TRBV29-1 and TRBJ2-7; D possibly uses TRBD1 or TRBD2 (5 bases each). Germline loops: CDR1 SQVTM, CDR2 ANQGSEA. V was shortened by 1 base and J by 1 base, with 29 bases between the two germline ends. The CDR3 is 20 residues long.

This clone was seen just once. The J gene is TRBJ2-1, the V gene TRBV6-1, with D perhaps matching TRBD1 (6 bases). Between the trimmed V and J ends, which lost 3 bases and 0 bases, there was a span of 15 bases. This CDR3 is 17 amino acids long. Germline V gene lookup returns CDR1 MNHNS and CDR2 SASEGT. The CDR3 loop is CASSDKSTGSSYNEQFF. CDR3 in DNA: TGTGCCAGCAGTGATAAATCCACAGGGAGCTCCTACAATGAGCAGTTCTTC.

The genes are TRBV5-1 and TRBJ2-1; D call uncertain. CDR3 length: 13 residues. The V gene lost 4 bases and the J gene lost 10 bases, with 15 bases spanning the gap. Germline CDR1 and CDR2: SGHRS and YFSETQ. The CDR3 protein is CASSPILLQEQFF. The DNA for the CDR3 is TGCGCCAGCAGCCCCATCCTTCTACAAGAGCAGTTCTTC.

This clone was seen once. This chain joins TRBV21-1 and TRBJ2-1; TRBD2, the table's D call, was not compared with the DNA. TRBV21-1 is shown as a pseudogene. The CDR3 has 15 residues. The CDR3 sequence: CASTREGYAGNEQFF. The CDR3, as DNA: TGTGCCAGCACCCGGGAGGGCTACGCGGGCAATGAGCAGTTCTTC.

The chain has TRBV18 and TRBJ2-7; D is possibly TRBD1 or TRBD2 (5 bases each). This CDR3 has 15 amino acids. Germline V gene lookup returns CDR1 KGHSH and CDR2 LQKENI. Trimming left V 3 bases short and J 6 bases short, with 18 bases between. As DNA, the CDR3 is TGTGCCAGCTCACCCGCCGGGGACGTTGACTCCGAGCAGTACTTC. This codes for CASSPAGDVDSEQYF.

This CDR3 is CASSWTMNTEAFF. Written as DNA, the CDR3 is TGTGCCAGCAGCTGGACCATGAACACTGAAGCTTTCTTT. The chain carries TRBV11-2 and TRBJ1-1; D not resolved. Germline CDR1 is SGHAT and CDR2 is FQNNGV. Between the trimmed V and J ends, which lost 4 bases and 0 bases, there was a span of 6 bases. CDR3 length: 13 residues.

The CDR3: CASSLVFDIDTDTQYF. As DNA, the CDR3 is TGTGCCAGCAGCTTGGTCTTTGACATTGACACAGATACGCAGTATTTT. The gene calls are TRBV7-9 and TRBJ2-3; the D is unclear. The V end was cut by 3 bases, the J end by 2 bases, with 15 bases between. CDR1 SEHNR and CDR2 FQNEAQ come from the germline V gene (reference sequence). This CDR3 has 16 amino acids.

The V and J genes are TRBV11-2 and TRBJ2-7; D not certain. This CDR3 contains 11 residues. The germline CDR1 and CDR2 sequences are SGHAT and FQNNGV. Trimming stripped 0 bases from V and 6 bases from J, with 3 bases between. The CDR3 bases are TGTGCCAGCAGCTTAGAGGGCGAGCAGTACTTC. It translates to CASSLEGEQYF.

V gene TRBV28 combines with J gene TRBJ2-1; D not certain. Germline lookup yields CDR1 MDHEN and CDR2 SYDVKM. Trimming shortened V by 2 bases and J by 13 bases, and 12 bases separated the two germline ends. This CDR3 is built from 12 residues. The CDR3 DNA is TGTGCCAGCAGTTTACGAAACTATGTACAGTTCTTC. Translation: CASSLRNYVQFF.

This clone came up once. The chain recombines TRBV19 with TRBJ1-5, with 11 bases lining up with TRBD1. The germline CDR1 and CDR2 sequences are LNHDA and SQIVND (reference sequence). There are 14 residues in the CDR3. V gave up 3 bases and J gave up 6 bases; unmatched junction bases: 1. The DNA of the CDR3 is TGTGCCAGTAGTATGGGACAGGGGGGTCAGCCCCAGCATTTT. This sequence encodes CASSMGQGGQPQHF.

The chain combines TRBV19 with TRBJ2-2, with D unresolved. CDR3 length: 16 residues. Germline V CDR1 and CDR2: LNHDA, SQIVND (reference sequence). Trimming stripped 7 bases from V and 1 base from J, with 16 bases between. The CDR3 here is CASISRDLGNTGELFF. The CDR3 nucleotides read TGTGCCAGTATAAGTCGCGACCTTGGGAACACCGGGGAGCTGTTTTTT.